These 16 T cell receptor beta chains were sequenced from one sample in a study of OX40 agonist ivuxolimab in advanced cancers. Using immunoSEQ multiplex PCR, the repertoire was profiled, and TCRdb retains in-frame clones only, with some absent. The sample gives tens of thousands of clones, 79% of which show up once; 9.5% to 13% is in the top ten. The material was CD4+ or CD8+ T cells sorted from blood, obtained in a trial of the OX40 agonist ivuxolimab. All receptors come from an adult with an advanced solid tumor such as melanoma, head and neck, liver or kidney cancer.

V usage is TRBV4-3 and J usage is TRBJ1-2; perhaps TRBD1 as D (5 bases). Germline V gene sequence: CDR1 LGHNA, CDR2 YSLEER. V lost 3 bases, J lost 0 bases, and 20 bases lay in between. The CDR3 runs to 18 residues. The CDR3 spells CASSQGTLGTASNYGYTF. DNA of the CDR3: TGCGCCAGCAGCCAGGGTACTCTCGGGACGGCCTCTAACTATGGCTACACCTTC.

The genes are TRBV19 and TRBJ1-5; TRBD1 is a possible D gene (5 bases). CDR1 and CDR2 (germline): LNHDA, SQIVND (reference sequence). V lost 9 bases and J 1 base, leaving 16 bases between the germline ends. The CDR3 has 15 residues. CDR3 coding DNA: TGTGCCAGCCTAGCTACCTGGGGGAGCAATCAGCCCCAGCATTTT. This codes for CASLATWGSNQPQHF.

The chain employs TRBV7-3 and TRBJ1-1; maybe TRBD1 (6 bases). Germline-derived CDR1 and CDR2 are SGHTA and FQGTGA. Trimming removed 0 bases from V and 3 bases from J, with 11 bases in between. The CDR3 is 15 amino acids. The CDR3 DNA reads as TGTGCCAGCAGCTTAACGGAGGGGGACGACACTGAAGCTTTCTTT. Its protein is CASSLTEGDDTEAFF.

The chain links TRBV7-9 to TRBJ2-7; D is uncertain. Trimming took off 2 bases at V and 1 base at J, with 6 bases between the two ends. CDR1 and CDR2 from the germline V gene are SEHNR and FQNEAQ (reference sequence). This CDR3 is 13 amino acids long. The CDR3 here is CASSLSQSYEQYF. The CDR3 DNA reads TGTGCCAGCAGCTTATCCCAGTCCTACGAGCAGTACTTC.

This chain connects TRBV7-8 to TRBJ2-3, with TRBD1 matching over 7 bases. Germline V gene sequence: CDR1 SGHVS, CDR2 FQNEAQ. Trimming removed 0 bases from V and 4 bases from J; junction bases left unmatched: 1. This CDR3 region has 14 residues. The CDR3 coding sequence is TGTGCCAGCAGCTTAGCGCAGGGGGCAGATACGCAGTATTTT. This codes for CASSLAQGADTQYF.

This chain links TRBV5-4 with TRBJ1-2; D gene unclear. V dropped 4 bases and J dropped 8 bases, with 18 bases sitting between them. The CDR3 has 14 amino acids. Germline V gene lookup returns CDR1 SGHNT and CDR2 YYREEE (reference sequence). CDR3 nucleotides: TGTGCCAGCAGCCCCGAGAACAGCTCAAAGGGCTACACCTTC. Protein product: CASSPENSSKGYTF.

The rearrangement joins TRBV18 to TRBJ1-5; 8 nucleotides line up with TRBD1. From germline, CDR1 is KGHSH and CDR2 LQKENI. The CDR3 runs 14 residues. The V segment lost 3 bases and the J segment 3 bases; nucleotides outside the gene matches: 1. The CDR3 region has the DNA TGTGCCAGCTCACCCCAGGGGGCCAATCAGCCCCAGCATTTT. The encoded protein is CASSPQGANQPQHF.

The chain is built from TRBV13 and TRBJ2-7, with 9 positions matching TRBD1. Germline-derived CDR1 and CDR2 are PRHDT and FYEKMQ (reference sequence). V shed 5 bases and J 4 bases; nucleotides not matched to a gene: 9. The CDR3 covers 15 residues. The DNA for the CDR3 is TGTGCCAGCAGCCCCCCCGGACAGGGGTGGTACGAGCAGTACTTC. This gives the protein CASSPPGQGWYEQYF.

This clone was counted between two and nine times. The chain is built from TRBV6-5 and TRBJ2-7, with a tentative D call TRBD2 (6 bases). Trimming left V 5 bases short and J 3 bases short, with 14 bases between. CDR3 length: 14 amino acids. Germline CDR1 reads MNHEY; CDR2 reads SVGAGI. For the CDR3, the DNA is TGTGCCAGCAGTCATACCCGGGGGAACTACGAGCAGTACTTC. It encodes CASSHTRGNYEQYF.

The rearrangement links TRBV2 to TRBJ1-2, with a tentative D call TRBD1 (5 bases). CDR1 is SNHLY, CDR2 FYNNEI, per germline. The CDR3 length is 13 residues. Trimming pared 2 bases from V and 6 bases from J, leaving 10 bases between. DNA of the CDR3: TGTGCCAGCAGTGAACAGGGAAGTGATGGCTACACCTTC. Translating gives CASSEQGSDGYTF.

The J gene is TRBJ2-3, the V gene TRBV9; D gene uncertain. The CDR3 runs to 15 residues. Trimming left V 6 bases short and J 0 bases short, with 14 bases between. The germline V gene encodes CDR1 SGDLS and CDR2 YYNGEE. CDR3 nucleotides: TGTGCCAGCAACCGAGACGGAACCAGCACAGATACGCAGTATTTT. It yields the protein CASNRDGTSTDTQYF.

V and J are TRBV19 and TRBJ2-1; 10 nucleotides align to TRBD1. Unmatched junction bases numbered 5, after V lost 1 base and J lost 2 bases. Germline CDR1 is LNHDA and CDR2 is SQIVND (reference sequence). The CDR3 runs to 17 residues. The CDR3 sequence: CASSIGGTGATYNEQFF. CDR3 in DNA: TGTGCCAGTAGTATAGGGGGGACAGGGGCAACCTACAATGAGCAGTTCTTC.

The chain is built from TRBV5-5 and TRBJ2-7; the D is unclear. This CDR3 contains 13 residues. Germline lookup yields CDR1 SGHKS and CDR2 YYEKEE (reference sequence). Trimming removed 1 base from V and 2 bases from J, with 7 bases in between. The CDR3: CASSLTRTYEQYF. Here the CDR3 DNA reads TGTGCCAGCAGCTTGACCCGGACCTACGAGCAGTACTTC.

To note about this clone: At one end the junction does not follow the germline gene, possibly because of a read error. J is TRBJ1-6 and V is TRBV10-3; no clear D. CDR3 length: 12 residues. Germline V gene data show CDR1 as ENHRY and CDR2 as SYGVKD. The CDR3 DNA is TGTGCCATCAGTGAGTCGAATTTACCCCTCCACTTT. Translated: CAISESNLPLHF.

This chain joins TRBV21-1 and TRBJ1-1; whether TRBD1, the table's D call, matches the DNA was not checked. TRBV21-1 is tagged as a pseudogene. The CDR3 spans 21 residues. The CDR3 reads CASSKHGRLITYRPLNTEAFF. CDR3 coding DNA: TGTGCCAGCAGCAAACACGGCAGGTTAATAACTTATCGCCCTTTGAACACTGAAGCTTTCTTT.

The CDR3 loop reads CASSEMKLANTGELFF. The DNA of the CDR3 is TGTGCCAGCAGTGAAATGAAGCTCGCGAACACCGGGGAGCTGTTTTTT. This chain joins TRBV2 and TRBJ2-2; the D is unclear. Trimming removed 2 bases from V and 0 bases from J, with 10 bases in between. The length of the CDR3 is 16 residues. Germline V lookup: CDR1 SNHLY, CDR2 FYNNEI.